The source of this TCR beta chain is a study of blood T cell repertoires in COVID-19. Across the study: The United States, Italy and Spain were the sources of the acute and convalescent COVID-19 samples. PBMCs, B-cell-depleted T cells, or T cells provided the cDNA or gDNA that made up the material.

The data were produced by immunoSEQ multiplex PCR, yet TCRdb's version contains in-frame clones alone and is incomplete. The sample has 300,000 to 400,000 clones, more than 75% seen once. In germline, CDR1 is LNHNV, CDR2 YYDKDF (reference sequence). The CDR3 is 13 amino acids. Trimming took off 3 bases at V and 2 bases at J, with 7 bases between the two ends. The chain couples TRBV15 to TRBJ1-2; D call uncertain. This receptor was taken from a woman younger than 35 who had recovered from COVID-19. Sequencing used peripheral blood. The CDR3 sequence: CATSRAVNYGYTF. The CDR3 nucleotides read TGTGCCACCAGCAGGGCGGTGAACTATGGCTACACCTTC.